The 28 T cell receptor beta chains below were found in one sample sequenced in a study of blood T cells in healthy people across ages. The use of a sample-barcoded 5' primer and a J-beta primer mix characterized a second PCR of about 7 to 12 cycles. TCRdb reprocessed the 5' RACE reads via MiXCR and lists one record per CDR3 protein. The profile shows around 790,000 distinct CDR3 sequences, more than 40% of them singletons. Sequencing was done on a sample of blood. The receptors were gathered from a man between 60 and 75 years old in good health.

This clonotype was counted between two and nine times. The CDR3 sequence is CSARDPLRGTQETQYF. For the CDR3, the DNA is TGCAGTGCTAGAGACCCCTTGCGGGGGACCCAAGAGACCCAGTACTTC. The J gene is TRBJ2-5, the V gene TRBV20-1, with 7 nucleotides matching TRBD2. The V segment lost 0 bases and the J segment 1 base; nucleotides outside the gene matches: 8. CDR3 length: 16 residues. Germline V gene data show CDR1 as DFQATT and CDR2 as SNEGSKA (reference sequence).

This clonotype was observed a few times. This rearrangement joins TRBV4-3 to TRBJ1-4, with 9 bases identical to TRBD1. Germline lookup yields CDR1 LGHNA and CDR2 YSLEER. J gave up 8 bases and V 1 base, and 8 bases lay outside the gene matches. This CDR3 has 16 residues. The CDR3: CASSQGGDRGKEKLFF. The CDR3 coding sequence is TGCGCCAGCAGCCAAGGGGGCGACAGGGGGAAGGAAAAACTGTTTTTT.

The chain has TRBV27 and TRBJ2-3, with D perhaps being TRBD1 or TRBD2 (5 bases each). The CDR3 covers 16 residues. Germline CDR1 MNHEY, CDR2 SMNVEV (reference sequence). Trimming left V 0 bases short and J 0 bases short, with 10 bases between. The CDR3 loop is CASSLSRGPSTDTQYF. The CDR3 DNA is TGTGCCAGCAGTTTATCGAGGGGACCTAGCACAGATACGCAGTATTTT.

The CDR3 DNA sequence: TGTGCCAGCAGTAAGACAGGCGCTTTTCATTACGAGCAGTACTTC. Encoded protein: CASSKTGAFHYEQYF. The V call is TRBV27, the J call TRBJ2-7; weak D call: TRBD1 (6 bases). Trimming left V 5 bases short and J 4 bases short, with 18 bases between. The CDR3 contains 15 residues. Germline CDR1 and CDR2: MNHEY and SMNVEV (reference sequence).

The chain carries TRBV7-2 and TRBJ2-1, with TRBD1 matching over 7 bases. Germline lookup yields CDR1 SGHTA and CDR2 FQGNSA. V gave up 5 bases and J gave up 12 bases; unmatched junction bases: 7. The CDR3 runs to 12 residues. This CDR3 reads CASSTDRRSQFF. For the CDR3, the DNA is TGTGCCAGCAGCACGGACAGGAGATCGCAGTTCTTC.

This clonotype was seen a handful of times. The V call is TRBV7-2, the J call TRBJ1-2, with 10 bases identical to TRBD1. CDR1 and CDR2 (germline): SGHTA, FQGNSA. CDR3 size: 14 residues. V trimming: 5 bases; J trimming: 4 bases; junction bases outside the gene matches: 4. CDR3 in amino acids: CASSPTGGGYGYTF. The CDR3 DNA follows: TGTGCCAGCAGCCCGACAGGGGGCGGCTATGGCTACACCTTC.

This clonotype was counted a few times. The chain has TRBV10-3 and TRBJ1-6; D possibly corresponds to TRBD1 (5 bases). Trimming cost V 0 bases and J 0 bases, with 9 bases left between them. CDR3 length: 17 amino acids. Germline V gives CDR1 ENHRY, CDR2 SYGVKD. CDR3 residues: CAISESPGSSYNSPLHF. The CDR3 nucleotides are TGTGCCATCAGTGAGTCACCAGGGAGCTCCTATAATTCACCCCTCCACTTT.

This clonotype was seen more than once but under ten times. The chain is built from TRBV7-2 and TRBJ1-5; 8 nucleotides agree with TRBD1. V lost 5 bases to trimming and J lost 3 bases; unmatched junction nucleotides: 3. Germline V gene data show CDR1 as SGHTA and CDR2 as FQGNSA. CDR3 length: 14 residues. The CDR3, as DNA: TGTGCCAGCAGCCGACAGGGGAACAATCAGCCCCAGCATTTT. It yields the protein CASSRQGNNQPQHF.

The CDR3 reads CASSSLGGVSNQPQHF. The CDR3 DNA is TGTGCCAGCAGTTCGCTAGGGGGGGTAAGCAATCAGCCCCAGCATTTT. The chain carries TRBV12-3 or TRBV12-4 and TRBJ1-5, with D maybe TRBD1 (6 bases). V was clipped by 4 bases and J by 1 base, with 14 bases between them. The CDR3 extends over 16 amino acids.

The chain recombines TRBV12-3 or TRBV12-4 with TRBJ1-5, with 7 bases matching TRBD1. V dropped 10 bases and J dropped 4; count of bases not matched to a gene: 16. CDR3 length: 16 residues. CDR3 amino acids: CATSDRSHQANQPQHF. As DNA, the CDR3 is TGTGCCACTTCGGACAGGTCCCATCAAGCTAATCAGCCCCAGCATTTT.

The chain couples TRBV29-1 to TRBJ2-3; TRBD2 aligns across 10 bases. V trimming: 7 bases; J trimming: 5 bases; junction bases outside the gene matches: 9. CDR1 and CDR2 (germline): SQVTM, ANQGSEA. The length of the CDR3 is 14 residues. CDR3 amino acids: CSGDLAGEGDTQYF. CDR3 DNA: TGCAGCGGAGATCTAGCGGGGGAAGGAGATACGCAGTATTTT.

In its sample, this clonotype was seen a few times. V is TRBV6-5 and J is TRBJ1-2; 8 bases line up with TRBD1. The germline V gene encodes CDR1 MNHEY and CDR2 SVGAGI. This CDR3 is built from 16 residues. Losses at the gene ends were 4 bases for V and 4 bases for J; bases not matched to a gene: 11. The CDR3 bases are TGTGCCAGCAGTTCCCCTCGGGACAGGACTATCTATGGCTACACCTTC. As protein: CASSSPRDRTIYGYTF.

The chain has TRBV2 and TRBJ1-2; D call uncertain. Germline V gene sequence: CDR1 SNHLY, CDR2 FYNNEI. The CDR3 has 12 amino acids. Trimming took off 2 bases at V and 4 bases at J, with 5 bases between the two ends. The CDR3 is CASSEHGYGYTF. The CDR3 bases are TGTGCCAGCAGTGAACACGGCTATGGCTACACCTTC.

This clonotype was seen just once. The germline gene is not matched at one end of the junction; a read error may be the cause. CDR3 nucleotide sequence: TGCGTCAGCAACACAAGACAGACGAACACTGAAGCTTTCTTT. Its protein is CVSNTRQTNTEAFF. This chain connects TRBV4-1 to TRBJ1-1; perhaps TRBD1 as D (5 bases). The CDR3 is 14 amino acids. Germline CDR1 reads MGHRA; CDR2 reads YSYEKL.

This clonotype was seen only a few times. The genes are TRBV5-1 and TRBJ1-6; no definite D call. Germline CDR1 and CDR2: SGHRS and YFSETQ. CDR3 length: 14 residues. V lost 4 bases and J 9 bases, leaving 14 bases between the germline ends. CDR3 sequence reads: CASSPQGGLSPLHF. DNA for the CDR3: TGCGCCAGCAGCCCACAAGGTGGACTTTCACCCCTCCACTTT.

The genes are TRBV5-6 and TRBJ1-1, with 7 bases lining up with TRBD1. CDR3 length equals 14 residues. V was clipped by 4 bases and J by 5 bases; unmatched bases: 8. Germline V lookup: CDR1 SGHDT, CDR2 YYEEEE. The CDR3 DNA sequence: TGTGCCAGCAGCGGCCGGGACAGTGCGACTGAAGCTTTCTTT. It codes for CASSGRDSATEAFF.

This clonotype has just a few counts. The genes are TRBV7-2 and TRBJ2-7, with 8 bases lining up with TRBD1. Germline-derived CDR1 and CDR2 are SGHTA and FQGNSA. V was clipped by 7 bases and J by 2 bases; unmatched bases: 7. CDR3 length: 14 residues. The CDR3 protein is CASTPGTGTYEQYF. The DNA for the CDR3 is TGTGCCAGCACCCCCGGGACAGGCACCTACGAGCAGTACTTC.

This clonotype has only one observation. The V and J genes are TRBV9 and TRBJ2-2; D is possibly TRBD2 (5 bases). Per germline, CDR1 SGDLS and CDR2 YYNGEE. The CDR3 contains 16 residues. Trimming removed 10 bases from V and 5 bases from J, with 24 bases in between. Here the CDR3 reads CAGKVDPRGWTGELFF. In nucleotides, the CDR3 is TGTGCCGGTAAGGTGGACCCCCGAGGGTGGACCGGGGAGCTGTTTTTT.

This clonotype occurred a few times. The rearrangement links TRBV4-3 to TRBJ2-7, with D maybe TRBD1 (5 bases). The CDR3 contains 14 residues. With 2 bases removed from V and 4 bases from J, the gap between germline ends came to 12 bases. The germline V gene has CDR1 LGHNA and CDR2 YSLEER. The CDR3 bases are TGCGCCAGCAGCCAATCCTCCCAGGGTTACGAGCAGTACTTC. Encoded protein: CASSQSSQGYEQYF.

V and J are TRBV6-6 and TRBJ1-1, with D perhaps TRBD1 (6 bases). CDR3 length: 13 residues. CDR1 and CDR2 (germline): MNHNY, SVGAGI (reference sequence). V lost 5 bases and J lost 10, with 17 bases in between. CDR3 region: CASSQGGRKVAFF. The CDR3 nucleotides are TGTGCCAGCAGTCAAGGGGGGCGTAAGGTAGCTTTCTTT.

This clonotype was observed a handful of times. The chain carries TRBV15 and TRBJ2-4; D is unresolved. V was pared by 0 bases and J by 15 bases, with 9 bases between. From germline, CDR1 is LNHNV and CDR2 YYDKDF (reference sequence). There are 11 residues in the CDR3. The CDR3 is CATSRDGKWYF. DNA of the CDR3: TGTGCCACCAGCAGAGATGGAAAATGGTACTTC.

This chain links TRBV11-2 with TRBJ2-1; D unclear. Judging by the DNA end, TRBJ2-7 fits better; the J call may be wrong. CDR1 SGHAT and CDR2 FQNNGV come from the germline V gene. This CDR3 has 17 residues. CDR3 amino acids: CASSPLRASFSYNEQYF. DNA of the CDR3: TGTGCCAGCAGCCCCTTACGAGCGAGCTTCTCCTACAATGAGCAGTACTTC.

This clonotype was seen only a few times. The rearrangement links TRBV6-1 to TRBJ2-7; either TRBD1 or TRBD2 may fit D (5 bases each). The ends were cut back, 2 bases at V and 12 bases at J, with 14 bases in the middle. Germline V gene data show CDR1 as MNHNS and CDR2 as SASEGT. This CDR3 region has 12 residues. CDR3 residues: CASSEWDGKRYF. The CDR3 DNA follows: TGTGCCAGCAGTGAATGGGACGGGAAGCGGTACTTC.

The chain recombines TRBV20-1 with TRBJ1-1, with D possibly being TRBD1 (6 bases). CDR1 DFQATT and CDR2 SNEGSKA come from the germline V gene (reference sequence). Between the trimmed V and J ends, which lost 5 bases and 5 bases, there was a span of 21 bases. CDR3 length equals 15 residues. The CDR3 reads CSASPTGAVQTEAFF. CDR3 coding DNA: TGCAGTGCTTCTCCGACAGGTGCCGTTCAAACTGAAGCTTTCTTT.

This CDR3 reads CATSDQQGLGTGELFF. CDR3 nucleotide sequence: TGTGCCACCAGTGATCAACAGGGTTTGGGGACCGGGGAGCTGTTTTTT. The genes are TRBV24-1 and TRBJ2-2, with D perhaps TRBD1 (6 bases). Germline V gene sequence: CDR1 KGHDR, CDR2 SFDVKD. This CDR3 contains 16 residues. With 3 bases removed from V and 5 bases from J, the gap between germline ends came to 15 bases.

The sample holds a few counts of this clonotype. The V call is TRBV24-1, the J call TRBJ2-4; possibly TRBD1 for D (6 bases). V was pared by 4 bases and J by 9 bases, with 15 bases between. Germline CDR1 reads KGHDR; CDR2 reads SFDVKD. The CDR3 contains 14 residues. CDR3 protein: CATSDSGRGRIQYF. The CDR3 DNA sequence: TGTGCCACCAGTGACTCCGGCAGGGGACGCATTCAGTACTTC.

The chain is built from TRBV7-8 and TRBJ2-2, with D unresolved. CDR3 length equals 14 residues. With 2 bases removed from V and 5 bases from J, the gap between germline ends came to 9 bases. The V gene's germline CDR1 is SGHVS and CDR2 FQNEAQ. CDR3 nucleotide sequence: TGTGCCAGCAGCTTATTCACCAGGACCGGGGAGCTGTTTTTT. Translating it yields CASSLFTRTGELFF.

The J gene is TRBJ2-3, the V gene TRBV25-1; D not resolved. Trimming took 3 bases from V and 5 from J, leaving 6 bases between them. CDR3 length: 12 residues. Per germline, CDR1 MGHDK and CDR2 SYGVNS. The CDR3 region has the DNA TGTGCCAGCAGTGAGATTGGAGATACGCAGTATTTT. Its protein is CASSEIGDTQYF.